This is a list of T cell receptor beta chains from one sample in a study of cytomegalovirus exposure and HLA in healthy donors. TCRdb's table, derived via immunoSEQ multiplex PCR, lists solely in-frame clones and lacks some. Of 95,000 to 150,000 clones detected, 60% to 75% appear once; the ten largest clones hold roughly 4.1%. Sequencing used PBMCs. These receptors came from a woman aged 45-59 years in good health and CMV-seropositive. CDR3s include the opening cysteine and the closing phenylalanine or tryptophan. D genes are given only for firm matches. The listing skips clone size in some rows; elsewhere it reads once, few, many or a size class.

d_call	clone_size	v_call	j_call	cdr3_nt	cdr3_aa
NA	few	TRBV10-3	TRBJ2-7	TGTGCCATCAGTGAGTCGAGGGAGTCCTACGAGCAGTACTTC	CAISESRESYEQYF
NA	few	TRBV9	TRBJ2-3	TGTGCCAGCAGCGTAGGGAGCCTGACAGATACGCAGTATTTT	CASSVGSLTDTQYF
TRBD2	NA	TRBV29-1	TRBJ2-1	TGCAGCGTCGCCACTAGCGAGGCTGAGCAGTTCTTC	CSVATSEAEQFF
TRBD2	NA	TRBV29-1	TRBJ2-1	TGCAGCGCTCGAGGACTAGCGGGGGGGCTAGCACAAAGGCAGTTCTTC	CSARGLAGGLAQRQFF
TRBD2	NA	TRBV6-6	TRBJ2-5	TGTGCCAGCAGTTACTATACTAGCGGGGTAGAGACCCAGTACTTC	CASSYYTSGVETQYF
TRBD1	NA	TRBV28	TRBJ2-5	TGTGCCAGCAGTCCAGGACAGGCAAAAGAGACCCAGTACTTC	CASSPGQAKETQYF
NA	NA	TRBV7-2	TRBJ2-3	TGTGCCAGCAGCTTAGCCCCCCCAGGGGATACGCAGTATTTT	CASSLAPPGDTQYF
NA	NA	TRBV19	TRBJ1-1	TGTGCCAGTAGTATCCGACTTTTGGCTTTCTTT	CASSIRLLAFF
NA	NA	TRBV11-2	TRBJ2-7	TGTGCCAGCAGCTCAGCGGCAGAGCAGTACTTC	CASSSAAEQYF
TRBD2	NA	TRBV19	TRBJ2-3	TGTGCCAGTAACCTAGCGGGGGGGCCGGCAGATACGCAGTATTTT	CASNLAGGPADTQYF
TRBD2	NA	TRBV18	TRBJ2-3	TGTGCCAGCTCACCATACATAGCGGGGGGTACGAGCACAGATACGCAGTATTTT	CASSPYIAGGTSTDTQYF
TRBD2	NA	TRBV15	TRBJ2-5	TGTGCCACCAGCAGAGCGTTGGCGGGGGACCTGGAGACCCAGTACTTC	CATSRALAGDLETQYF
NA	NA	TRBV15	TRBJ1-5	TGTGCCACCAGCGACCAAACAGGGAGCAATCAGCCCCAGCATTTT	CATSDQTGSNQPQHF
NA	once	TRBV10-2	TRBJ1-2	TGCGCCAGCTCGCCAGGTCAGGGAGGTGGCTATGGCTACACCTTC	CASSPGQGGGYGYTF
NA	NA	TRBV19	TRBJ1-5	TGTGCCAGTAGTCAGGGGCAGGGGTTTCATCAGCCCCAGCATTTT	CASSQGQGFHQPQHF
TRBD1	NA	TRBV11-1	TRBJ1-1	TGTGCCAGCAGCTTAGGGACAGGGGGCTACACTGAAGCTTTCTTT	CASSLGTGGYTEAFF
NA	NA	TRBV5-1	TRBJ1-3	TGCGCCAGCAGCTTTCAGGCCTCAGGGGTGGATGGAAACACCATATATTTT	CASSFQASGVDGNTIYF
TRBD1	NA	TRBV6-5	TRBJ2-2	TGTGCCAGCAGTTACTGGGGACAGGTTTTCACCGGGGAGCTGTTTTTT	CASSYWGQVFTGELFF
NA	few	TRBV5-1	TRBJ1-3	TGCGCCAGCAGCTTGGCAGGAGGAGGGCTCCTCGGAAACACCATATATTTT	CASSLAGGGLLGNTIYF
NA	few	TRBV19	TRBJ1-6	TGTGCCAGTAGTTTAACAGGCGTAAGGTCCTATAATTCACCCCTCCACTTT	CASSLTGVRSYNSPLHF
NA	NA	TRBV6-6	TRBJ1-5	TGTGCCAGCAGCCTCCTGGGGAGCGGTCAGCCCCAGCATTTT	CASSLLGSGQPQHF
NA	NA	TRBV6-5	TRBJ1-2	TGTGCCAGCAGTTACAGGGCAGGGGATGGCTACACCTTC	CASSYRAGDGYTF
TRBD1	NA	TRBV6-5	TRBJ2-1	TGTGCCAGCAGCCCCGGGACAGAGTCCTACAATGAGCAGTTCTTC	CASSPGTESYNEQFF
TRBD1	NA	TRBV19	TRBJ1-4	TGTGCCAGTTCACAGGGGGCATTGGTTGGGGAAACGGAAAAACTGTTTTTT	CASSQGALVGETEKLFF
TRBD1	NA	TRBV28	TRBJ2-4	TGTGCCAGCAGCGACACAGGGGGCCTCGCCAAAAACATTCAGTACTTC	CASSDTGGLAKNIQYF
TRBD1	NA	TRBV5-4	TRBJ1-2	TGTGCCAGCAGCTTGGGGGGGGACAGGAATTACCCACTCTTC	CASSLGGDRNYPLF
TRBD2	NA	TRBV5-1	TRBJ2-5	TGCGCCAGCAGCGAGGGACTAGCGGGGGGCTTACCCCCCCAAGAGACCCAGTACTTC	CASSEGLAGGLPPQETQYF
NA	once	TRBV14	TRBJ2-7	TGTGCCAGCAGCCAAGAGCCAGCGTCCTACGAGCAGTACTTC	CASSQEPASYEQYF
NA	NA	TRBV7-9	TRBJ2-1	TGTGCCAGCAACCCCCTCCAGGATGAGCAGTTCTTC	CASNPLQDEQFF
TRBD1	NA	TRBV2	TRBJ2-5	TGTGCCAGCAGTGGACAGGGCCAAGAGACCCAGTACTTC	CASSGQGQETQYF
TRBD1	NA	TRBV28	TRBJ1-2	TGTGCCAGCAGTTTACTCCAGGGGGCGAACTATGGCTACACCTTC	CASSLLQGANYGYTF
TRBD1	NA	TRBV10-2	TRBJ1-5	TGCGCCAGCAGACTGACAGGGGTCAATCAGCCCCAGCATTTT	CASRLTGVNQPQHF
NA	NA	TRBV28	TRBJ1-2	TGTGCCAGCAGTCCCGTACAGGGTGGGTTCTATGGCTACACCTTC	CASSPVQGGFYGYTF
TRBD1	once	TRBV11-2	TRBJ1-6	TGTGCCAGCAGCAGGACAGGGTCCAATTCACCCCTCCACTTT	CASSRTGSNSPLHF
NA	NA	TRBV7-9	TRBJ1-2	TGTGCCAGCAGCTTTGGGCAGAACTATGGCTACACCTTC	CASSFGQNYGYTF
NA	NA	TRBV9	TRBJ1-4	TGTGCCAGCAGCGTAGGGAGGCTGCGGGTTGAAAAACTGTTTTTT	CASSVGRLRVEKLFF
NA	NA	TRBV6-5	TRBJ1-2	TGTGCCAGCAGTTACGGGACATTCGGTTTTGGCTACACCTTC	CASSYGTFGFGYTF
NA	NA	TRBV28	TRBJ2-1	TGTGCCAGCAGTTTACTCCCAGTCGGGTTCGATGCGCTCGGGAATGAGCAGTTCTTC	CASSLLPVGFDALGNEQFF
TRBD2	once	TRBV5-1	TRBJ2-7	TGCGCCAGCAGCCACGGGACTAGCGGACTCTACGAGCAGTACTTC	CASSHGTSGLYEQYF
TRBD2	NA	TRBV9	TRBJ2-1	TGTGCCAGCAGCGTAGGGGCGGGGGCCTACAATGAGCAGTTCTTC	CASSVGAGAYNEQFF
TRBD1	few	TRBV7-9	TRBJ1-2	TGTGCCAGCAGCTTAAACAGGGGGCCTCTTGGCTACACCTTC	CASSLNRGPLGYTF
NA	NA	TRBV11-2	TRBJ2-7	TGTGCCAGCAGCCGAGGGGACTTCTCCTACGAGCAGTACTTC	CASSRGDFSYEQYF
NA	NA	TRBV10-1	TRBJ1-1	TGCGCCAGCAGTGAGTTTGCAGGCATGAACACTGAAGCTTTCTTT	CASSEFAGMNTEAFF
NA	NA	TRBV27	TRBJ1-1	TGTGCCAGCAAATTAACAGGGTTGACGAACACTGAAGCTTTCTTT	CASKLTGLTNTEAFF
NA	NA	TRBV4-1	TRBJ1-1	TGCGCCAGCAGCCACCTCCACGAGGCCTCGGACAGAAGGAAAGCTTTCTTT	CASSHLHEASDRRKAFF
TRBD2	NA	TRBV28	TRBJ2-5	TGTGCCAGCACTAAGCGGGGGGGCTGGGAGACCCAGTACTTC	CASTKRGGWETQYF
NA	few	TRBV5-1	TRBJ1-6	TGCGCCAGCAGCTTGGTTCCGCTAAATTCACCCCTCCACTTT	CASSLVPLNSPLHF
NA	NA	TRBV18	TRBJ2-1	TGTGCCAGCTCAAAGACGCGGGGACAGATTAACAATGAGCAGTTCTTC	CASSKTRGQINNEQFF
TRBD1	NA	TRBV5-1	TRBJ2-7	TGCGCCAGCAGCTTAGGGACAGGGGCATACGAGCAGTACTTC	CASSLGTGAYEQYF
TRBD1	NA	TRBV7-6	TRBJ2-5	TGTGCCAGCAGCACTTGGACAGGGGAAGAGACCCAGTACTTC	CASSTWTGEETQYF
NA	medium-sized	TRBV11-3	TRBJ2-2	TGTGCCAGCAGCTTAGATTCCAGGGCAGCCGGGGAGCTGTTTTTT	CASSLDSRAAGELFF
TRBD1	once	TRBV10-2	TRBJ1-5	TGCGCCAGCAGTGGACAGGGGGCGATGGTTCAGCCCCAGCATTTT	CASSGQGAMVQPQHF
TRBD2	once	TRBV2	TRBJ2-3	TGTGCCAGCAGTGAGTTGCTAGCGGGGGGCACAGATACGCAGTATTTT	CASSELLAGGTDTQYF
NA	once	TRBV6-1	TRBJ2-3	TGTGCCAGCAGTGAGGCCCCTTTGGTGGGAGGCTCAGATACGCAGTATTTT	CASSEAPLVGGSDTQYF
TRBD1	NA	TRBV28	TRBJ1-6	TGTGCCAGCAGCCCTTCCACAGGGGGCAATTCACCCCTCCACTTT	CASSPSTGGNSPLHF